The clone carrying this T cell receptor (beta chain) has ten or more counts. The sample comes from a study of blood T cell repertoires in COVID-19. Sequencing was performed with immunoSEQ multiplex PCR; in TCRdb, only in-frame clones are kept and a portion is missing. The profile covers more than 200,000 clones, with 85% to 90% appearing a single time and about 1.6% taken by the ten largest. Self-reported history from a screening survey and questionnaire set each donor's cohort. The receptor was derived from a woman in her fifties or sixties who had recovered from COVID-19. What was sequenced was PBMCs or T cells enriched from blood (not recorded which).

In DNA, the CDR3 is TGTGCCAGCTCGGGTACAGGGGGTTACAATGAGCAGTTCTTC. Residues: CASSGTGGYNEQFF. The chain uses TRBV18 and TRBJ2-1, with 8 bases lining up with TRBD1. V trimming: 6 bases; J trimming: 4 bases; junction bases outside the gene matches: 5. The CDR3 spans 14 residues. Germline loops: CDR1 KGHSH, CDR2 LQKENI.